The sequence of this TCR beta chain was determined in a study of T-cell memory formation after mild COVID-19. The overall study: For the most part, TCR clusters were specific to one donor.

TCRdb redid the calling of the 5' RACE reads with MiXCR, one entry per CDR3 protein. Found here are 250,000 to 300,000 distinct CDR3 sequences, 15% to 20% of them singletons; the top ten hold roughly 23%. General study points: A second wave expanding day 15 to 37 was CD4+-biased; contracting clones were balanced. Clones that contracted clustered mainly in CM and EM if CD4+ and in EMRA if CD8+. There was no confirmation that second-wave clones peaking on day 37 were SARS-CoV-2 specific.

This clonotype was recorded at least ten times. Its antigen is unknown. One junction end disagrees with the germline gene, perhaps due to a read error. Per germline, CDR1 SGHVS and CDR2 FNYEAQ. There are 14 residues in the CDR3. The chain joins TRBV7-6 to TRBJ2-3, with 8 bases matching TRBD2. Sequenced: PBMCs or a T cell subset sorted from them (not recorded which). The receptor's source is a man between 18 and 35 years old who had mild COVID-19 (a few samples of this study predate the infection). Cell type and time point are not known. CDR3 protein: CASSLAGRTDTQYF. The CDR3 nucleotides are TGTGCCAGCAGCCTAGCGGGCCGCACAGATACGCAGTATTTT.